The TCR beta chain under discussion was sequenced for a study of T cells after yellow fever vaccination. Study results and limitations: Weaker, the secondary response peaked sooner, at day 5 versus 15.

The length of the CDR3 is 14 residues. Deletions cut 4 bases from V and 2 bases from J, with 9 bases between. Germline CDR1 and CDR2: ENHRY and SYGVKD. This clonotype was recorded a few times. The antigen remains unidentified. TCRdb itself ran the 5' RACE reads through MiXCR, one entry per CDR3 protein. The sample lists hundreds of thousands of distinct CDR3 sequences; about 9.9% were seen once. The material was PBMCs, obtained on the day of the first yellow fever vaccination. The receptor comes from a man between 18 and 29 years old who received the YFV17D yellow fever vaccine. The J gene is TRBJ2-1, the V gene TRBV10-3, with D perhaps matching TRBD2 (5 bases). CDR3 amino acids: CAISGPGAYNEQFF. The CDR3 nucleotides are TGTGCCATCAGTGGACCCGGGGCCTACAATGAGCAGTTCTTC.